These 20 T cell receptor beta chains came from one sample sequenced in a study of a mutant IDH1 vaccine in newly diagnosed glioma (dated by TCRdb to the early 2020s). Reading the label with the study, this specimen's time point is: week 11, during vaccination. Every vaccine dose consisted of 300 ug of a 20-mer mutant IDH1 peptide in Montanide, administered subcutaneously together with topical imiquimod. Which antigens these TCRs recognize remains unknown. Library prep was done by the immunoSEQ multiplex PCR assay. This is the immuneACCESS table as TCRdb keeps it, with only in-frame sequences that have V and J called. A part of the clones is gone; compared with another copy, unresolved V genes explain less than half, and the rest is unexplained. This sample holds some 59,000 clones; about nine tenths were observed only once. Approximately 1.9% of the sample goes to the ten largest clones. Sequencing was performed on PBMCs, taken from a glioma patient whose treatment included an IDH1 peptide vaccine. These receptor sequences come from a man aged 40-49 years with glioma.

The rearrangement links TRBV5-1 to TRBJ1-6, with D perhaps matching TRBD1 (6 bases). With 2 bases removed from V and 7 bases from J, the gap between germline ends came to 10 bases. Germline assignment: CDR1 SGHRS and CDR2 YFSETQ. The CDR3 is made up of 14 amino acids. CDR3 protein: CASSFVQGNSPLHF. The CDR3 coding sequence is TGCGCCAGCAGCTTCGTACAGGGAAATTCACCCCTCCACTTT.

The genes are TRBV10-1 and TRBJ2-5; D is unresolved. The CDR3 extends over 13 amino acids. Per the germline V gene, CDR1 is WNHNN and CDR2 is SYGVQD (reference sequence). V was cut by 3 bases and J by 3 bases, with 8 bases left in between. The CDR3 protein is CASSDPAKETQYF. CDR3 DNA sequence: TGCGCCAGCAGTGATCCGGCGAAAGAGACCCAGTACTTC.

The CDR3 here is CASSPEGRNTEAFF. In DNA, the CDR3 is TGTGCCAGCAGCCCCGAGGGTCGTAACACTGAAGCTTTCTTT. The chain links TRBV6-5 to TRBJ1-1; D unclear. CDR3 length: 14 amino acids. The germline gives CDR1 MNHEY, CDR2 SVGAGI. With 6 bases removed from V and 2 bases from J, the gap between germline ends came to 13 bases.

The CDR3 DNA is TGTGCCAGCAGTTACGGAATCTCTGGGGCCAACGTCCTGACTTTC. Protein: CASSYGISGANVLTF. The chain employs TRBV6-5 and TRBJ2-6; D is undetermined. Germline V gene sequence: CDR1 MNHEY, CDR2 SVGAGI. V was clipped by 2 bases and J by 0 bases, with 5 bases between them. CDR3 size: 15 residues.

This clone occurred a few times. This chain connects TRBV29-1 to TRBJ2-7; D may be TRBD1 (7 bases). CDR1 is SQVTM and CDR2 is ANQGSEA in the germline V gene. V shed 1 base and J shed 4 bases, with 20 bases lying between them. The CDR3 contains 16 residues. CDR3 DNA sequence: TGCAGCGTTGAAGTCCGACACCTCAGGGGGGTTTACGAGCAGTACTTC. It specifies CSVEVRHLRGVYEQYF.

The chain joins TRBV5-1 to TRBJ2-5; D is perhaps TRBD2 (5 bases). Trimming removed 0 bases at V and 7 bases at J, with 16 bases between. This CDR3 spans 15 amino acids. Germline-derived CDR1 and CDR2 are SGHRS and YFSETQ. The CDR3 bases are TGCGCCAGCAGCTTGGAAGGCGGGCCACCCGGGACCCAGTACTTC. This gives the protein CASSLEGGPPGTQYF.

This clone was counted once. The chain has TRBV7-9 and TRBJ1-1, with D perhaps TRBD1 (5 bases). Trimming cost V 2 bases and J 4 bases, with 11 bases left between them. CDR3 length: 14 residues. The germline CDR1 and CDR2 sequences are SEHNR and FQNEAQ (reference sequence). CDR3 protein: CASSLYGDGTEAFF. For the CDR3, the DNA is TGTGCCAGCAGCTTATACGGGGACGGCACTGAAGCTTTCTTT.

This clone was recorded a few times. The chain joins TRBV6-1 to TRBJ2-7; D not certain. The CDR3 contains 15 residues. Per the germline V gene, CDR1 is MNHNS and CDR2 is SASEGT. V lost 4 bases and J 0 bases, leaving 13 bases between the germline ends. Written as DNA, the CDR3 is TGTGCCAGCAGTGTCGGGTACTTAAGCTCCTACGAGCAGTACGTC. The encoded protein is CASSVGYLSSYEQYV.

CDR3 amino acids: CASSKAGQGVDTQYF. The DNA of the CDR3 is TGTGCCAGCAGCAAAGCTGGACAGGGTGTAGATACGCAGTATTTT. This chain joins TRBV21-1 and TRBJ2-3; the table calls TRBD1, which could not be checked here. TRBV21-1 is tagged as a pseudogene. This CDR3 is 15 amino acids long.

In regard to this clone: The junction shows a germline mismatch at one end, possibly a read error. V and J are TRBV7-2 and TRBJ2-3; either TRBD1 or TRBD2 may supply D (6 bases each). This CDR3 comprises 16 residues. Germline V CDR1 and CDR2: SGHTA, FQGNSA. The CDR3 loop reads CASSLARGPGTDTQYF. The CDR3 DNA reads TGTGCCAGCAGCCTAGCCCGGGGGCCGGGCACAGATACGCAGTATTTT.

This chain links TRBV19 with TRBJ1-4, with a possible D match to TRBD1 (6 bases). The germline V gene encodes CDR1 LNHDA and CDR2 SQIVND (reference sequence). CDR3 length: 17 residues. The ends were cut back, 6 bases at V and 2 bases at J, with 19 bases in the middle. CDR3 amino acids: CASRPLPRGPTNEKLFF. Here the CDR3 DNA reads TGTGCCAGTAGACCTCTCCCGCGGGGGCCGACTAATGAAAAACTGTTTTTT. The full variable domain, in which reference TRBV19 and TRBJ1-4 provide the parts outside the CDR3, is DGGITQSPKYLFRKEGQNVTLSCEQNLNHDAMYWYRQDPGQGLRLIYYSQIVNDFQKGDIAEGYSVSREKKESFPLTVTSAQKNPTAFYLCASRPLPRGPTNEKLFFGSGTQLSVL.

This chain uses TRBV6-1 with TRBJ1-6, with a tentative D call TRBD1 (5 bases). Germline V lookup: CDR1 MNHNS, CDR2 SASEGT. The CDR3 is 13 amino acids. Trimming stripped 10 bases from V and 5 bases from J, with 12 bases between. The CDR3 is CATVRDHNSPLHF. The CDR3 nucleotides are TGTGCCACCGTCCGGGACCATAATTCACCCCTCCACTTT.

The chain is built from TRBV6-5 and TRBJ1-2; 7 bases align to TRBD1. Germline trimming cut 4 bases from V and 1 base from J; bases unmatched to any gene: 9. Germline CDR1 and CDR2: MNHEY and SVGAGI. The CDR3 loop spans 16 amino acids. CDR3 amino acids: CASSFTPTGINYGYTF. The CDR3 coding sequence is TGTGCCAGCAGTTTTACCCCGACAGGGATTAACTATGGCTACACCTTC.

The rearrangement uses TRBV5-1 and TRBJ1-4, with 9 bases lining up with TRBD1. The V and J ends lost 3 bases and 8 bases, in that order; junction bases with no gene match: 5. This CDR3 contains 14 residues. From germline, CDR1 is SGHRS and CDR2 YFSETQ. As DNA, the CDR3 is TGCGCCAGCAGCTCGACAGGGGGTCGGGAAAAACTGTTTTTT. This codes for CASSSTGGREKLFF.

The V and J genes are TRBV6-6 and TRBJ2-3; no reliable D call. V dropped 8 bases and J dropped 2 bases, with 11 bases sitting between them. CDR1 and CDR2 from the germline V gene are MNHNY and SVGAGI (reference sequence). The CDR3 runs 13 residues. The chain's CDR3 is CASGVFNTDTQYF. The CDR3 DNA is TGTGCCAGCGGGGTTTTCAACACAGATACGCAGTATTTT.

The rearrangement joins TRBV7-6 to TRBJ1-1, with D possibly TRBD1 on 6 matching bases. This CDR3 is built from 15 residues. V was cut by 1 base and J by 6 bases, with 15 bases left in between. CDR1 and CDR2 (germline): SGHVS, FNYEAQ. The CDR3 here is CASSLGDRWLAEAFF. The DNA for the CDR3 is TGTGCCAGCAGCTTAGGAGACAGGTGGTTAGCTGAAGCTTTCTTT.

The chain joins TRBV27 to TRBJ1-3; D possibly corresponds to TRBD1 (5 bases). Trimming cost V 2 bases and J 4 bases, with 9 bases left between them. The germline CDR1 and CDR2 sequences are MNHEY and SMNVEV (reference sequence). This CDR3 is built from 14 residues. CDR3 sequence: CASSLQGRGNTIYF. DNA of the CDR3: TGTGCCAGCAGTTTACAGGGAAGGGGAAACACCATATATTTT.

The rearrangement uses TRBV5-1 and TRBJ2-7; 9 bases match TRBD1. Unmatched junction bases numbered 6, after V lost 5 bases and J lost 0 bases. Germline CDR1 reads SGHRS; CDR2 reads YFSETQ. CDR3 length equals 15 residues. For the CDR3, the DNA is TGCGCCAGCAGGGCCGGGACAGGGATCTCCTACGAGCAGTACGTC. It yields the protein CASRAGTGISYEQYV.

The V call is TRBV5-8, the J call TRBJ2-5; 11 bases fit TRBD2. The CDR3 is 17 amino acids. Trimming removed 1 base from V and 3 bases from J; junction bases left unmatched: 8. The germline CDR1 and CDR2 sequences are SGHTS and YDEGEE. The CDR3 here is CASSLWSSGGLKETQYF. Here the CDR3 DNA reads TGTGCCAGCAGCTTGTGGTCTAGCGGGGGGCTCAAAGAGACCCAGTACTTC.

The chain has TRBV18 and TRBJ2-5; the match to TRBD1 covers 7 bases. The J call may not be correct, given that the DNA end is closer to TRBJ2-7. CDR3 length equals 20 residues. Germline CDR1 KGHSH, CDR2 LQKENI. CDR3 coding DNA: TGTGCCAGCTCACCACGGGGGCAGTGGACAGGTAATAAACTTTTGGACGAGCAGTACTTC. Translation: CASSPRGQWTGNKLLDEQYF.